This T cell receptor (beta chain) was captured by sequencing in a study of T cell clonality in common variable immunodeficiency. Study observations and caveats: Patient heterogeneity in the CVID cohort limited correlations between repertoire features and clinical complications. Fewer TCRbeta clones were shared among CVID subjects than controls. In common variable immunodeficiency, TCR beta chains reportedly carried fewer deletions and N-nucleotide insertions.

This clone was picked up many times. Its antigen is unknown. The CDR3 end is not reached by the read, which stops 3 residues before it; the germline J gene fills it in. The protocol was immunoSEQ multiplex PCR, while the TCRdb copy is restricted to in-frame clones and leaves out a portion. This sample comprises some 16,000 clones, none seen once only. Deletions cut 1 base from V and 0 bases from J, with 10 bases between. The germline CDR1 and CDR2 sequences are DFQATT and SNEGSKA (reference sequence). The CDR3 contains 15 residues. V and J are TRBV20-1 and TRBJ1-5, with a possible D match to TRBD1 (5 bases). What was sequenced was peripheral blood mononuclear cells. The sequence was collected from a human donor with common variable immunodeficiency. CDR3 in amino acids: CSARVPGGSNQPQHF. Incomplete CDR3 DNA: TGCAGTGCTAGAGTGCCCGGGGGTAGCAATCAGCCC.